This passage covers 19 T cell receptor beta chains from one sample sequenced in a study of T-cell reconstitution after alpha-beta-depleted transplantation in children (TCRdb year 2016). Reading the label with the study, this specimen's treatment or condition is: allogeneic hematopoietic cell transplantation with graft depleted of TCRalphabeta T cells and CD19 B cells. Receptor amplification or capture employed PCR. The instrument was an Illumina HiSeq 2500. TCR libraries were prepared with molecular barcoding, using unique molecular identifiers to normalize TCRbeta repertoire quantification. TCRdb trimmed public reads at Q25 via fastp, called clones via MiXCR and kept in-frame beta chains. One record per CDR3 amino acid sequence lists the most common genes and DNA. The table for this sample lists about 600,000 distinct CDR3 sequences; 10% to 15% of them were counted only once. The biggest ten clones account for about 2.2% of the sample.

The sequenced sample was PBMCs, mostly from graft donor cells, obtained 360 days after TCRalphabeta/CD19-depleted stem cell transplant. The source is a male patient between 5 and 17 years old who had a stem cell transplant for acute myeloid leukemia, so the T cells may come from the graft donor.

This clonotype turned up a few times. The chain has TRBV12-3 or TRBV12-4 and TRBJ2-7; 8 bases map to TRBD1. Trimming cost V 4 bases and J 7 bases; bases outside gene matches: 9. The CDR3 length is 14 residues. The CDR3 bases are TGTGCCAGCAGTTCCCAGACAGGGGTCTGGGAGCAGTACTTC. Residues: CASSSQTGVWEQYF.

This clonotype was seen at least ten times. The chain is built from TRBV5-1 and TRBJ2-1, with 10 bases fitting TRBD2. CDR3 length: 16 amino acids. Germline V gives CDR1 SGHRS, CDR2 YFSETQ. V trimming: 6 bases; J trimming: 7 bases; junction bases outside the gene matches: 13. Here the CDR3 reads CASMASGRGGDNEQFF. The CDR3 DNA reads as TGCGCCAGCATGGCTAGCGGGAGAGGGGGAGATAATGAGCAGTTCTTC.

This clonotype was detected ten times or more. The V call is TRBV20-1, the J call TRBJ1-2, with a possible D match to TRBD1 (6 bases). The CDR3 runs to 12 residues. Germline V CDR1 and CDR2: DFQATT, SNEGSKA (reference sequence). CDR3 sequence (DNA): TGCACCCAAGGGGGGGCGCATCTTGGCTACACCTTC. This sequence encodes CTQGGAHLGYTF.

In its sample, this clonotype was seen many times. The genes are TRBV29-1 and TRBJ2-7, with TRBD2 matching 13 bases. Germline loops: CDR1 SQVTM, CDR2 ANQGSEA. This CDR3 region has 15 residues. V was pared by 7 bases and J by 1 base, with 7 bases of the junction left unmatched. Here the CDR3 DNA reads TGCAGCGCCAGGACTAGCGGGAGTGGGTCCTACGAGCAGTACTTC. This codes for CSARTSGSGSYEQYF.

In its sample, this clonotype was seen many times. V is TRBV29-1 and J is TRBJ1-5, with D possibly TRBD1 on 5 matching bases. This CDR3 comprises 11 residues. With 4 bases removed from V and 11 bases from J, the gap between germline ends came to 12 bases. Germline V gene lookup returns CDR1 SQVTM and CDR2 ANQGSEA. CDR3 in amino acids: CSVGAGQSQHF. CDR3 nucleotides: TGCAGCGTTGGTGCGGGGCAGTCCCAGCATTTT. Variable domain in full (rest from reference TRBV29-1 and TRBJ1-5): SAVISQKPSRDICQRGTSLTIQCQVDSQVTMMFWYRQQPGQSLTLIATANQGSEATYESGFVIDKFPISRPNLTFSTLTVSNMSPEDSSIYLCSVGAGQSQHFGDGTRLSIL.

This rearrangement joins TRBV28 to TRBJ1-5, with 12 bases identical to TRBD1. The germline V gene encodes CDR1 MDHEN and CDR2 SYDVKM. There are 17 residues in the CDR3. After removal of 2 bases from V and 1 base from J, the junction contained 3 bases not matched to a gene. CDR3 sequence: CASSLVGQGASNQPQHF. The CDR3, as DNA: TGTGCCAGCAGTTTAGTGGGACAGGGGGCAAGCAATCAGCCCCAGCATTTT.

The count of this clonotype is one. V is TRBV27 and J is TRBJ2-1; tentative D call: TRBD2 (5 bases). CDR3 length equals 15 residues. The germline V gene encodes CDR1 MNHEY and CDR2 SMNVEV (reference sequence). The V end lost 3 bases, the J end lost 2 bases, and 11 bases lay between the germline ends. The CDR3 sequence: CASSLPGFPYNEQFF. The CDR3 nucleotides read TGTGCCAGCAGTTTGCCGGGGTTCCCCTACAATGAGCAGTTCTTC.

The V call is TRBV19, the J call TRBJ2-1; the D gene is possibly TRBD1 (6 bases). CDR1 is LNHDA and CDR2 is SQIVND in the germline V gene (reference sequence). CDR3 length: 15 amino acids. Trimming took off 2 bases at V and 8 bases at J, with 16 bases between the two ends. The CDR3 DNA reads TGTGCCAGTAGTATAATTGGGACAAGGGGCGATGAGCAGTTCTTC. Its translation is CASSIIGTRGDEQFF.

The rearrangement links TRBV6-5 to TRBJ1-1, with D maybe TRBD1 (5 bases). Germline CDR1 MNHEY, CDR2 SVGAGI. The CDR3 runs 13 residues. Deletions cut 3 bases from V and 3 bases from J, with 8 bases between. CDR3 loop: CASSYQGYTEAFF. DNA of the CDR3: TGTGCCAGCAGTTATCAGGGATACACTGAAGCTTTCTTT.

This clonotype was recorded many times. V gene TRBV7-9 combines with J gene TRBJ1-2, with D unresolved. V was pared by 1 base and J by 0 bases, with 9 bases between. This CDR3 has 15 amino acids. Per germline, CDR1 SEHNR and CDR2 FQNEAQ (reference sequence). The CDR3 spells CASSLVSPPNYGYTF. The DNA for the CDR3 is TGTGCCAGCAGCTTAGTCTCACCCCCTAACTATGGCTACACCTTC.

This clonotype has at least ten counts. V is TRBV28 and J is TRBJ2-7; 8 nucleotides match TRBD1. Trimming took 3 bases from V and 5 from J; bases not matched to a gene: 12. CDR3 length equals 16 residues. Germline loops: CDR1 MDHEN, CDR2 SYDVKM. CDR3 coding DNA: TGTGCCAGCAGTTTCGGGACAGGCCGTAATACCAACGAGCAGTACTTC. Protein product: CASSFGTGRNTNEQYF.

This clonotype has ten or more counts. The CDR3 loop reads CSARAGESGELFF. CDR3 bases: TGCAGCGCGAGAGCGGGAGAGTCCGGGGAGCTGTTTTTT. This chain links TRBV29-1 with TRBJ2-2; 8 nucleotides agree with TRBD2. CDR1 and CDR2 (germline): SQVTM, ANQGSEA. This CDR3 contains 13 residues. V was clipped by 7 bases and J by 6 bases; unmatched bases: 7.

This clonotype was seen more than once but under ten times. The CDR3 coding sequence is TGTGCCAGCAGTCTCACCGGGACAGCCTACGAGCAGTACTTC. It translates to CASSLTGTAYEQYF. The chain joins TRBV12-3 or TRBV12-4 to TRBJ2-7; 7 positions match TRBD1. This CDR3 is 14 amino acids long. Trimming removed 5 bases from V and 2 bases from J; junction bases left unmatched: 6.

There are a few counts of this clonotype. The V call is TRBV4-2, the J call TRBJ2-7; 11 bases are shared with TRBD2. The trim removed 3 bases at V and 2 bases at J, leaving 0 bases unmatched. Germline values: CDR1 LGHNA, CDR2 YNFKEQ. The CDR3 loop spans 14 amino acids. The CDR3 DNA sequence: TGTGCCAGCAGCCATAGCGGGAGGGCCTACGAGCAGTACTTC. This encodes CASSHSGRAYEQYF.

The V and J genes are TRBV5-1 and TRBJ2-1; 14 positions agree with TRBD2. The length of the CDR3 is 15 residues. Germline V gene data show CDR1 as SGHRS and CDR2 as YFSETQ. V shed 5 bases and J 8 bases; nucleotides not matched to a gene: 6. CDR3 residues: CASSTGTSGRYEQFF. The DNA of the CDR3 is TGCGCCAGCAGTACCGGGACTAGCGGGAGATATGAGCAGTTCTTC. Variable domain in full (rest from reference TRBV5-1 and TRBJ2-1): KAGVTQTPRYLIKTRGQQVTLSCSPISGHRSVSWYQQTPGQGLQFLFEYFSETQRNKGNFPGRFSGRQFSNSRSEMNVSTLELGDSALYLCASSTGTSGRYEQFFGPGTRLTVL.

The table lists this clonotype with a few counts. CDR3 in amino acids: CASSLEGVSSLSHEQYF. As DNA, the CDR3 is TGTGCCAGCAGCCTCGAAGGTGTGTCTAGCCTCTCTCATGAGCAGTACTTC. This rearrangement joins TRBV4-2 to TRBJ2-7; D possibly corresponds to TRBD2 (5 bases). The CDR3 extends over 17 amino acids. Germline assignment: CDR1 LGHNA and CDR2 YNFKEQ. V was pared by 4 bases and J by 7 bases, with 26 bases between.

This clonotype was seen only a few times. The gene calls are TRBV7-8 and TRBJ1-2, with 10 bases that match TRBD1. The trim removed 1 base at V and 6 bases at J, leaving 5 bases unmatched. Germline CDR1 SGHVS, CDR2 FQNEAQ. The CDR3 consists of 15 residues. CDR3 in amino acids: CASSLDYGQGDGYTF. The CDR3 coding sequence is TGTGCCAGCAGCTTAGATTATGGACAGGGGGATGGCTACACCTTC.

This clonotype occurred a few times. The gene calls are TRBV4-3 and TRBJ2-4; 15 bases map to TRBD2. The V and J ends lost 1 base and 8 bases, in that order; junction bases with no gene match: 6. CDR1 and CDR2 from the germline V gene are LGHNA and YSLEER. The CDR3 has 17 residues. CDR3 sequence (DNA): TGCGCCAGCAGCCAAGGGACTAGCGGGAGGGCCCAGGACATTCAGTACTTC. Its translation: CASSQGTSGRAQDIQYF.

V usage is TRBV28 and J usage is TRBJ2-1; D is perhaps TRBD2 (6 bases). Trimming pared 4 bases from V and 10 bases from J, leaving 20 bases between. The CDR3 loop spans 15 amino acids. Germline V CDR1 and CDR2: MDHEN, SYDVKM. The CDR3 spells CASSSGAGTRGEQFF. In nucleotides, the CDR3 is TGTGCCAGCAGTTCTGGGGCCGGGACTCGAGGGGAGCAGTTCTTC.